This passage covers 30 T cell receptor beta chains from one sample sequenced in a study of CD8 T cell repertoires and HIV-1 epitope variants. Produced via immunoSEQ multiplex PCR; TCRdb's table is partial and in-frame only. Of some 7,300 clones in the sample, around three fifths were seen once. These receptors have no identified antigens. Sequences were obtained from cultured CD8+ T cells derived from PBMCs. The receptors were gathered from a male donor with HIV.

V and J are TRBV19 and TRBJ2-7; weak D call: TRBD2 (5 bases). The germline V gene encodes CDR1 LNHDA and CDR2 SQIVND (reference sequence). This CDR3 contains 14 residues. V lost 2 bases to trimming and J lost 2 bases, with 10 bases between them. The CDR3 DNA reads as TGTGCCAGTAGTATAACCCTAGCTGCCTACGAGCAGTACTTC. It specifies CASSITLAAYEQYF.

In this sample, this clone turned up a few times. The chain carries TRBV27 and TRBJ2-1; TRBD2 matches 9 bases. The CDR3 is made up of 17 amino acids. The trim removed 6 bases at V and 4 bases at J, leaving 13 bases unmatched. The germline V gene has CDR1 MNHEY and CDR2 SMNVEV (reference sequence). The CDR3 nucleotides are TGTGCCAGCAGCCCGTGGCGGGAGGGCCCTGGGTACAATGAGCAGTTCTTC. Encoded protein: CASSPWREGPGYNEQFF.

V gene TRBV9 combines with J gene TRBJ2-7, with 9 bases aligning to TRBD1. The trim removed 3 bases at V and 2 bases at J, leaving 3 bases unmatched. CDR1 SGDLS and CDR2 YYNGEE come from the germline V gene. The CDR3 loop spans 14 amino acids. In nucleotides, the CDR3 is TGTGCCAGCAGCGAGGGACAGGGAGCCTACGAGCAGTACTTC. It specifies CASSEGQGAYEQYF.

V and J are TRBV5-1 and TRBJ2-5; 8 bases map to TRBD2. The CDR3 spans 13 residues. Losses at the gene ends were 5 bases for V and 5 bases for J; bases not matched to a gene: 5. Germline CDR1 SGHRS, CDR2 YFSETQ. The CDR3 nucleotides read TGCGCCAGCAGTAGCGGGATCGGCGAGACCCAGTACTTC. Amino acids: CASSSGIGETQYF.

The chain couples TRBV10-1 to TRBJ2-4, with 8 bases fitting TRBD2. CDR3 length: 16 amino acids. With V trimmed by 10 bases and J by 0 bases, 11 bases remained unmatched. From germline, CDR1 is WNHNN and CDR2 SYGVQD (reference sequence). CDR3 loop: CATENSGVLAKNIQYF. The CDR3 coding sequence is TGCGCCACTGAAAATAGCGGGGTACTAGCCAAAAACATTCAGTACTTC.

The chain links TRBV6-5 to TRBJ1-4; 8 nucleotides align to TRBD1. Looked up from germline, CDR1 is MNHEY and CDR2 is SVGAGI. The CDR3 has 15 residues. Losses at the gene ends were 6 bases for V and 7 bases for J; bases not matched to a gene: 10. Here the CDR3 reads CASRVTAGTGEKLFF. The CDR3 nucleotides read TGTGCCAGCAGAGTTACAGCGGGGACAGGTGAAAAACTGTTTTTT.

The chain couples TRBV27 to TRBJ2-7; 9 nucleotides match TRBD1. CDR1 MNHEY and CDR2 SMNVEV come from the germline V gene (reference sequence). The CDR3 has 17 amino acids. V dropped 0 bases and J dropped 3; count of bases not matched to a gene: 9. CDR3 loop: CASSLSAGTGTYYEQYF. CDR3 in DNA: TGTGCCAGCAGTTTATCGGCCGGGACAGGGACCTACTACGAGCAGTACTTC.

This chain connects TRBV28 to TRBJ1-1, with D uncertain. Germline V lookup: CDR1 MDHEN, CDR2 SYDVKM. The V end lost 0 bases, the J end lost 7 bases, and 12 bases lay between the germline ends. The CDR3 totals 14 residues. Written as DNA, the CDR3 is TGTGCCAGCAGTTTATGGGGTCGGGGAGGTGAAGCTTTCTTT. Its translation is CASSLWGRGGEAFF.

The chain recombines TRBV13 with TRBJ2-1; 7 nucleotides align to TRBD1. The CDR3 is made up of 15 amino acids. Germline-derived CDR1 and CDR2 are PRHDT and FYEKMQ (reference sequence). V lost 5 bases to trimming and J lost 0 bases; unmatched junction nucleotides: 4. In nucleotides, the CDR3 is TGTGCCAGCAGCCAGGGGGACAACTCCTACAATGAGCAGTTCTTC. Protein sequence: CASSQGDNSYNEQFF.

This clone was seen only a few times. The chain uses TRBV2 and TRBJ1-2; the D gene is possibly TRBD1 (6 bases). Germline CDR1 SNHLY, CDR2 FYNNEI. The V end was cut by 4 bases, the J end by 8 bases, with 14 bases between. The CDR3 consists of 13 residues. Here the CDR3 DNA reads TGTGCCAGCAGTGCCTGGGGGACAAGCGGCTACACCTTC. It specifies CASSAWGTSGYTF. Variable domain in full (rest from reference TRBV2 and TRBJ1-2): EPEVTQTPSHQVTQMGQEVILRCVPISNHLYFYWYRQILGQKVEFLVSFYNNEISEKSEIFDDQFSVERPDGSNFTLKIRSTKLEDSAMYFCASSAWGTSGYTFGSGTRLTVV.

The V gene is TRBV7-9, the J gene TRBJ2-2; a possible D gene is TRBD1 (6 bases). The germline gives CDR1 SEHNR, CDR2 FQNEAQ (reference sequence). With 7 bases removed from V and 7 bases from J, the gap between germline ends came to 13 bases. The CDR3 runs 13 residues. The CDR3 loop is CASNQGRGGELFF. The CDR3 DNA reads TGTGCCAGCAATCAGGGGCGAGGCGGGGAGCTGTTTTTT. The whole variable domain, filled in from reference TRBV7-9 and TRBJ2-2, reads DTGVSQNPRHKITKRGQNVTFRCDPISEHNRLYWYRQTLGQGPEFLTYFQNEAQLEKSRLLSDRFSAERPKGSFSTLEIQRTEQGDSAMYLCASNQGRGGELFFGEGSRLTVL.

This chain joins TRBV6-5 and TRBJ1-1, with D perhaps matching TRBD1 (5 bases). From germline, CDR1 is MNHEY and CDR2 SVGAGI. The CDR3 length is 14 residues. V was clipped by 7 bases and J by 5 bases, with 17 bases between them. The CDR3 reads CASTPGGGSTEAFF. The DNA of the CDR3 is TGTGCCAGCACCCCGGGTGGGGGTTCGACTGAAGCTTTCTTT.

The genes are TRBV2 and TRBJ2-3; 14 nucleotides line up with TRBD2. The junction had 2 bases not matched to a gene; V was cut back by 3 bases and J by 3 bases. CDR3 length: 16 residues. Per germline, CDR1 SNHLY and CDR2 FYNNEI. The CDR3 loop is CASSDGTSGRTDTQYF. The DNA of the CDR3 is TGTGCCAGCAGTGATGGGACTAGCGGGAGAACAGATACGCAGTATTTT.

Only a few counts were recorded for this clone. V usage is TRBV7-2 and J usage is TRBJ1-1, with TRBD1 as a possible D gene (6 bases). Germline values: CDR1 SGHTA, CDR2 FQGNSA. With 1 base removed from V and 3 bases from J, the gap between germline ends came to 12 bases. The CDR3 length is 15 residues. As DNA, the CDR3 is TGTGCCAGCAGCTTAGACGCAACAGGGTACACTGAAGCTTTCTTT. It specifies CASSLDATGYTEAFF.

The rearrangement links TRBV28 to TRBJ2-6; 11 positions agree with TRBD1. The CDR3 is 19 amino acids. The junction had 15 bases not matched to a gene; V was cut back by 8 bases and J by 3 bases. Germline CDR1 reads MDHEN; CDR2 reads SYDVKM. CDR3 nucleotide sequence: TGTGCCAGCGTCCCCCCACAGGGACAGGGGGGGGGTGGGGCCAACGTCCTGACTTTC. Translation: CASVPPQGQGGGGANVLTF.

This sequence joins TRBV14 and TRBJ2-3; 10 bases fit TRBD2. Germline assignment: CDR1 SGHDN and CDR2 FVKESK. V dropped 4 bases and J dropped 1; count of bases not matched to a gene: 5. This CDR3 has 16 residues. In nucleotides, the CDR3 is TGTGCCAGCAGCCCACCTCTAGCGGGAGGCACAGATACGCAGTATTTT. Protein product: CASSPPLAGGTDTQYF.

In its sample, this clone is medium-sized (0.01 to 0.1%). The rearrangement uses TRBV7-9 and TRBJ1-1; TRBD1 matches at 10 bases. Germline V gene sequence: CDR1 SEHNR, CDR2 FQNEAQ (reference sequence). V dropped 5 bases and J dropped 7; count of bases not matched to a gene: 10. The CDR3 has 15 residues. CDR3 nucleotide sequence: TGTGCCAGCAGCCAATCGACAGGGGGCGGCTATGAAGCTTTCTTT. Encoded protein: CASSQSTGGGYEAFF.

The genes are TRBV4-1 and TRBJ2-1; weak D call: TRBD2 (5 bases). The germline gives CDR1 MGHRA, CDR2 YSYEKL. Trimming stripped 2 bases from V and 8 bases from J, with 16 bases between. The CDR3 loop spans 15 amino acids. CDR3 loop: CASSQIAPSTHEQFF. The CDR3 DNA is TGCGCCAGCAGCCAAATCGCCCCTAGCACCCATGAGCAGTTCTTC.

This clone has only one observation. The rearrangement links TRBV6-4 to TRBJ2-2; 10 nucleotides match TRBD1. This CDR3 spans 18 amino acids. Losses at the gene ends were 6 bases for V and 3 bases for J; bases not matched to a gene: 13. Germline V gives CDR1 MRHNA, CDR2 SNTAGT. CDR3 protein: CASSPNPPGQGHTGELFF. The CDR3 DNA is TGTGCCAGCAGCCCGAATCCCCCGGGACAGGGGCACACCGGGGAGCTGTTTTTT.

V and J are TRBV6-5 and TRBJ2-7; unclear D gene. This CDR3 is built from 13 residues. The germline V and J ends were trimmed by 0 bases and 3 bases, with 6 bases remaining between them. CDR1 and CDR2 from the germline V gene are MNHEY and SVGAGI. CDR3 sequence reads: CASSYSGSYEQYF. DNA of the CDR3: TGTGCCAGCAGTTACTCTGGAAGCTACGAGCAGTACTTC.

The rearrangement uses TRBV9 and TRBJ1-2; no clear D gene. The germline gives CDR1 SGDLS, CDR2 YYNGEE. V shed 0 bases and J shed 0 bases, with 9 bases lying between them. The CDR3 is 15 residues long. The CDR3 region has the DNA TGTGCCAGCAGCGTAGCTGGAACGACTAACTATGGCTACACCTTC. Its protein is CASSVAGTTNYGYTF.

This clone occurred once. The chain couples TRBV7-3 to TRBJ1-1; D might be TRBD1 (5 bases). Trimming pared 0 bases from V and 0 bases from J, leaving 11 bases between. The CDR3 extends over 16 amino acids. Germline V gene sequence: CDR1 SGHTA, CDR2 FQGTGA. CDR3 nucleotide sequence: TGTGCCAGCAGCTTAACAAGACAGAACATGAACACTGAAGCTTTCTTT. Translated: CASSLTRQNMNTEAFF.

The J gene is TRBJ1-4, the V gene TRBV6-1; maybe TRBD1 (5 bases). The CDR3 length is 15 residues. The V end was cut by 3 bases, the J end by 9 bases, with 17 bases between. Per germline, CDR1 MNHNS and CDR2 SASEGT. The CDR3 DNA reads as TGTGCCAGCAGTGACAGGGAGCACTCTGCGAAAAAACTGTTTTTT. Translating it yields CASSDREHSAKKLFF.

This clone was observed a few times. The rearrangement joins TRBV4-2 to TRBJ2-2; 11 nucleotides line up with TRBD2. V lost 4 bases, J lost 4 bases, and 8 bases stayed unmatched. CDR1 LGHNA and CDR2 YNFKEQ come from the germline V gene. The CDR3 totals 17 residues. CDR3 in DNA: TGTGCCAGCAGCCCTACAGGGACTAGCGGCTTCACCGGGGAGCTGTTTTTT. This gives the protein CASSPTGTSGFTGELFF.

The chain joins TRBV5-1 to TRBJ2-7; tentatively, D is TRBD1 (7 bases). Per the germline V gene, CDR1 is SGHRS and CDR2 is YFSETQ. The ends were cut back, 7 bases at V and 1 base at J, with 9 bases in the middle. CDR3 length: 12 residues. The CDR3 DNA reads TGCGCCAGCGCGGGACAGTCCTACGAGCAGTACTTC. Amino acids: CASAGQSYEQYF.

The CDR3 sequence is CASSLLGGEQYF. The CDR3 bases are TGTGCCAGCAGTTTACTAGGGGGCGAGCAGTACTTC. The chain carries TRBV27 and TRBJ2-7; D might be TRBD1 (6 bases). Germline V lookup: CDR1 MNHEY, CDR2 SMNVEV (reference sequence). V shed 2 bases and J shed 6 bases, with 8 bases lying between them. CDR3 length: 12 amino acids.

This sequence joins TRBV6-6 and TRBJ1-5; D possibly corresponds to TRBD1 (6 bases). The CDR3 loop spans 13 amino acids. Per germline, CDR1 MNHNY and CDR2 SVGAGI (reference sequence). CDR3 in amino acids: CAGRGSENQPQHF. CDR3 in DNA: TGTGCTGGAAGGGGGTCGGAAAATCAGCCCCAGCATTTT.

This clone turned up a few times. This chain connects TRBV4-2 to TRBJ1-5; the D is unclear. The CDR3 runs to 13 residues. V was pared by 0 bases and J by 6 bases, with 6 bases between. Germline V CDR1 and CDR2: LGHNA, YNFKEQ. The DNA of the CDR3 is TGTGCCAGCAGCCAAGATCGCGGTCAGCCCCAGCATTTT. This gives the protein CASSQDRGQPQHF.

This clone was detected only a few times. The CDR3 DNA reads TGTGCCAGCAGCTTAGGGGGGTTCGGCTACGAGCAGTACTTC. Its protein is CASSLGGFGYEQYF. The chain combines TRBV11-2 with TRBJ2-7; D tentatively reads TRBD1 or TRBD2 (5 bases each). V lost 1 base and J 3 bases, leaving 10 bases between the germline ends. This CDR3 is 14 amino acids long. Germline CDR1 and CDR2: SGHAT and FQNNGV.

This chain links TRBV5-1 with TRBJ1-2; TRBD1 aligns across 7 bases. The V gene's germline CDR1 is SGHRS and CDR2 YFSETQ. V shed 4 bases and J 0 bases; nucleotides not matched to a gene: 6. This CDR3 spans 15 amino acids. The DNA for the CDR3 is TGCGCCAGCAGCAAGGGACAGCGACCTAACTATGGCTACACCTTC. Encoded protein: CASSKGQRPNYGYTF.